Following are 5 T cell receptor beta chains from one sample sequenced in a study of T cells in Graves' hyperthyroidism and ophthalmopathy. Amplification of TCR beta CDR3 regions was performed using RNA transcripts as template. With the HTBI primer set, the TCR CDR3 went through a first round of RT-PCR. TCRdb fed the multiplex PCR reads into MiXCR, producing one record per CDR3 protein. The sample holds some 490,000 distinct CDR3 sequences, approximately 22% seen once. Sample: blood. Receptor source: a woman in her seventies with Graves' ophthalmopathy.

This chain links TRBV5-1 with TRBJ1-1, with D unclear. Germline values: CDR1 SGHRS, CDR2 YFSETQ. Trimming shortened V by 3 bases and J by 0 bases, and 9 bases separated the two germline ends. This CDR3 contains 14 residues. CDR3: CASSSDSMNTEAFF. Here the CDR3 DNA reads TGCGCCAGCAGCTCCGATTCCATGAACACTGAAGCTTTCTTT.

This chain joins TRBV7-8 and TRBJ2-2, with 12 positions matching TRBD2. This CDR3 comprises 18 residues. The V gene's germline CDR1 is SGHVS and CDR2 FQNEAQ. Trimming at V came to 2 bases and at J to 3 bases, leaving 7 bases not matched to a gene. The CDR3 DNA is TGTGCCAGCAGCTTACAGCCCACTAGCGGGAGGTACACCGGGGAGCTGTTTTTT. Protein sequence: CASSLQPTSGRYTGELFF. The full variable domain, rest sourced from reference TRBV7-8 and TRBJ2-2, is GAGVSQSPRYKVAKRGQDVALRCDPISGHVSLFWYQQALGQGPEFLTYFQNEAQLDKSGLPSDRFFAERPEGSVSTLKIQRTQQEDSAVYLCASSLQPTSGRYTGELFFGEGSRLTVL.

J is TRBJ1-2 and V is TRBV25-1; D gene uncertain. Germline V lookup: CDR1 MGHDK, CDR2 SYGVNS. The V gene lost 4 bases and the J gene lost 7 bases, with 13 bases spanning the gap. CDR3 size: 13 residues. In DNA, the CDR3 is TGTGCCAGCAGTGGAGGCCAAGGACGTGGCTACACCTTC. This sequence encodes CASSGGQGRGYTF.

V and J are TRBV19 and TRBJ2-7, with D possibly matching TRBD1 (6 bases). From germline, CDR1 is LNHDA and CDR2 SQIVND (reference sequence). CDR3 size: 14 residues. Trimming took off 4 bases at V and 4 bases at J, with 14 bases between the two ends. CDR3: CASSRTGPEYEQYF. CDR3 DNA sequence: TGTGCCAGTAGTAGAACAGGGCCCGAATACGAGCAGTACTTC.

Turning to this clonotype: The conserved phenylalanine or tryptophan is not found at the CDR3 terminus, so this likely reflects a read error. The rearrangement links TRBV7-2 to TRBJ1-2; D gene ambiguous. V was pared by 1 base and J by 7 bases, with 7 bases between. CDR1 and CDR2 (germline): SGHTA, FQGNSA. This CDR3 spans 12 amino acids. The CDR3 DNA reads TGTGCCAGCAGCTTAGTTGTTGGTGGCTACACCCTC. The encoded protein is CASSLVVGGYTL.